This TCR beta chain was sequenced for a study of spatial heterogeneity in lung cancer. In the study overall: Matched bulk RNA-seq provided a T cell module score, and TCR transcript counts in tumor regions correlated strongly with it.

This clonotype was detected only a few times. As yet, its antigen is unknown. This beta chain is off target for a library built for alpha chains, so its abundance means little. Time point here: sample taken at primary tumor resection. Samples were obtained from some 70 donors, all untreated early-stage non-small cell lung cancer patients. Material for sequencing was whole RNA from tumor, nontumor lung or frozen PBMC, left unsorted. The germline V and J ends were trimmed by 2 bases and 3 bases, with 2 bases remaining between them. Germline V gene lookup returns CDR1 SGHTA and CDR2 FQGNSA. The CDR3 has 13 amino acids. Study results and limitations: Coverage of tumor T cells, an estimated figure, was approximately 7% for alpha and 13% for beta chains. Counts of expanded intratumoral alpha and beta TCRs tracked tumor mutation counts.

TCRdb analysed the 5' RACE reads with MiXCR anew, one entry per CDR3 protein. Seen here are about 10,000 distinct CDR3 sequences, less than 65% observed once, and the top ten hold 25% to 30%. Here the sequenced sample was lung tumor tissue, taken at surgery. The origin of this receptor is a female donor with early-stage non-small cell lung cancer. The chain couples TRBV7-2 to TRBJ2-6, with D unclear. CDR3 protein: CASSLYGANVLTF. The CDR3, as DNA: TGTGCCAGCAGCTTATATGGGGCCAACGTCCTGACTTTC.